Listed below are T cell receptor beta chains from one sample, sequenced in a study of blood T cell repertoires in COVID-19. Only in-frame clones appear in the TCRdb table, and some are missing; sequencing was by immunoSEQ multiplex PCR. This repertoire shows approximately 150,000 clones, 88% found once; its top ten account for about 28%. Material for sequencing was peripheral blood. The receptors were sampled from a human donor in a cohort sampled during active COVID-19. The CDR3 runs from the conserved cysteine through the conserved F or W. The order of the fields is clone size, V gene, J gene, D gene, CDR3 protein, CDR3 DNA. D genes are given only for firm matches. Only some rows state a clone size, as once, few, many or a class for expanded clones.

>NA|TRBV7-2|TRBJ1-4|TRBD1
CASRKQGGSNEKLFF
TGTGCCAGCAGAAAACAGGGGGGGAGCAATGAAAAACTGTTTTTT
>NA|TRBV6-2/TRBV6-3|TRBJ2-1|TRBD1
CASTPATGVSYNEQFF
TGTGCCAGCACCCCCGCTACAGGGGTCTCCTACAATGAGCAGTTCTTC
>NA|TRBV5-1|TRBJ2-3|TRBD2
CASSLAGGLEADTQYF
TGCGCCAGCAGCTTGGCCGGGGGACTAGAGGCAGATACGCAGTATTTT
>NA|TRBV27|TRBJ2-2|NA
CASSPINRPGTGELFF
TGTGCCAGCAGTCCGATCAACCGACCGGGCACCGGGGAGCTGTTTTTT
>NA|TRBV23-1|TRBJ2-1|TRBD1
CASSPGQGRGEQFF
TGCGCCAGCAGTCCAGGACAGGGGAGGGGTGAGCAGTTCTTC
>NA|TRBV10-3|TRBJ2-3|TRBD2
CATLAGRGHDTQYF
TGTGCCACCCTAGCGGGGAGGGGGCACGATACGCAGTATTTT
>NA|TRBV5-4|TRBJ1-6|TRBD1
CASSFRTGDNSPLHF
TGTGCCAGCAGCTTTAGGACAGGGGATAATTCACCCCTCCACTTT
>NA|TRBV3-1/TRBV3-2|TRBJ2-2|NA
CASSHWGLPNTGELFF
TGTGCCAGCAGCCATTGGGGCTTACCGAACACCGGGGAGCTGTTTTTT
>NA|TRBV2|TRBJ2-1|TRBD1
CASSIESRGRGNEQFF
TGTGCCAGCAGTATTGAATCCAGGGGGCGCGGCAATGAGCAGTTCTTC
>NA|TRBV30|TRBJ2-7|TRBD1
CAWRPQGVPFYEQYF
TGTGCCTGGAGACCCCAGGGGGTACCCTTTTACGAGCAGTACTTC
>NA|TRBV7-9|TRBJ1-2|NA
CASSLVLGPQEGYTF
TGTGCCAGCAGCTTAGTGCTGGGGCCCCAGGAGGGCTACACCTTC
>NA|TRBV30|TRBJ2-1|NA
CAWSWGHHNEQFF
TGTGCCTGGAGTTGGGGACACCACAATGAGCAGTTCTTC
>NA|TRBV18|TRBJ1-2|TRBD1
CASSPGDSLYGYTF
TGTGCCAGCTCACCTGGGGACAGCCTCTATGGCTACACCTTC
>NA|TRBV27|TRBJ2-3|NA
CASSSTGWGTDTQYF
TGTGCCAGCAGTTCTACAGGGTGGGGCACAGATACGCAGTATTTT
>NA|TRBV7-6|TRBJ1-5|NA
CASSLGRRQPQHF
TGTGCCAGCAGCTTAGGGAGGAGGCAGCCCCAGCATTTT
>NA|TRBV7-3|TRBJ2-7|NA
CASSLSSPPDEQYF
TGTGCCAGCAGCTTGTCAAGCCCACCTGACGAGCAGTACTTC
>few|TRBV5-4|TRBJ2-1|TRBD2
CASSLEAAGENEQFF
TGTGCCAGCAGCTTGGAGGCAGCGGGGGAGAATGAGCAGTTCTTC
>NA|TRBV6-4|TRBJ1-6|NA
CASSAGPDFGNSPLHF
TGTGCCAGCAGCGCCGGTCCGGACTTTGGTAATTCACCCCTCCACTTT
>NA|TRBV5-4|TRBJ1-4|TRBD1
CASSLSTGKEEKLFF
TGTGCCAGCAGCTTGTCGACAGGGAAGGAAGAAAAACTGTTTTTT
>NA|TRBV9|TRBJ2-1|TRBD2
CASSLGLAGAYYNEQFF
TGTGCCAGCAGCTTGGGACTAGCGGGGGCCTACTACAATGAGCAGTTCTTC
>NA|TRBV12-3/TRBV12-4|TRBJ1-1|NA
CASSLKAGRAFF
TGTGCCAGCAGTTTAAAGGCAGGAAGGGCTTTCTTT
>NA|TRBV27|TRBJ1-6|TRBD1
CASSLDRARNSPLHF
TGTGCCAGCAGCTTGGACAGGGCCCGTAATTCACCCCTCCACTTT
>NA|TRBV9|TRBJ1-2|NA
CASSTDKDSYGYTF
TGTGCCAGCAGCACCGACAAAGACAGCTATGGCTACACCTTC
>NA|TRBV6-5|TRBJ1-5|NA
CASSTTGISNQPQHF
TGTGCCAGCAGTACCACAGGGATAAGCAATCAGCCCCAGCATTTT
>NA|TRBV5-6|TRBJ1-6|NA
CASTNRDTLSYNSPLHF
TGTGCCAGCACCAACCGGGACACCCTCTCCTATAATTCACCCCTCCACTTT
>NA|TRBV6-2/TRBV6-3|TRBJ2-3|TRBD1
CASSYLGEGASTDTQYF
TGTGCCAGCAGTTACTTGGGAGAGGGGGCCAGCACAGATACGCAGTATTTT
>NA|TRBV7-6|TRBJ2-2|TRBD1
CASSLDRGRTGELFF
TGTGCCAGCAGCTTAGATAGGGGGCGAACCGGGGAGCTGTTTTTT
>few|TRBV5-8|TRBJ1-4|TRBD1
CASSFRGQTNEKLFF
TGTGCCAGCAGCTTCAGGGGGCAGACTAATGAAAAACTGTTTTTT
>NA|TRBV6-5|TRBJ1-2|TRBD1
CASRKRDRLYLGYTF
TGTGCCAGCAGAAAGAGGGACAGATTATACCTTGGCTACACCTTC
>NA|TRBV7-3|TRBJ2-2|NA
CASSLTSGMNTGELFF
TGTGCCAGCAGCTTAACTTCGGGGATGAACACCGGGGAGCTGTTTTTT
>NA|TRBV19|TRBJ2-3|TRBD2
CASSIGSGGRTDTQYF
TGTGCCAGTAGTATCGGTAGCGGGGGTCGCACAGATACGCAGTATTTT
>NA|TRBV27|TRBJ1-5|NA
CASSLHPPLSSNQPQHF
TGTGCCAGCAGTTTACACCCCCCCCTTAGTAGCAATCAGCCCCAGCATTTT
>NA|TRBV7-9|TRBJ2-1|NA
CASSSQGSNEQFF
TGTGCCAGCAGCTCTCAGGGATCCAATGAGCAGTTCTTC
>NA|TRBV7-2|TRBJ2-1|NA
CASSLDSGEYNEQFF
TGTGCCAGCAGCTTAGACTCGGGGGAGTACAATGAGCAGTTCTTC
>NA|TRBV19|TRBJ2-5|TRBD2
CASSTRASGHQETQYF
TGTGCCAGTAGTACCCGGGCTAGCGGGCACCAAGAGACCCAGTACTTC
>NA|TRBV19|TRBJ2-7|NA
CASRASGGSYEQYF
TGTGCCAGTCGCGCCTCCGGGGGTTCCTACGAGCAGTACTTC
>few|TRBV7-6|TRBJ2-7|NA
CASSPYTGQYEQYF
TGTGCCAGCAGCCCATATACAGGACAGTACGAGCAGTACTTC
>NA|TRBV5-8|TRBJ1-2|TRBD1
CASSWDRVNYGYTF
TGTGCCAGCAGCTGGGACAGGGTAAACTATGGCTACACCTTC
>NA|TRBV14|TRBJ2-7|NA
CASSQVGTQLYEQYF
TGTGCCAGCAGCCAAGTGGGGACACAGCTCTACGAGCAGTACTTC
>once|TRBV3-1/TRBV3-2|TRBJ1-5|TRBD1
CASSQGGSGTGRDQPQHF
TGTGCCAGCAGCCAAGGGGGCTCCGGGACAGGTCGAGATCAGCCCCAGCATTTT
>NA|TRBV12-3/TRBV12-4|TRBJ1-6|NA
CASSLGRGSPLHF
TGTGCCAGCAGTTTAGGGCGGGGTTCACCCCTCCACTTT
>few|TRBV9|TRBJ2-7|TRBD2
CASSTGSGGVSYEQYF
TGTGCCAGCAGCACTGGTAGCGGGGGTGTTTCCTACGAGCAGTACTTC
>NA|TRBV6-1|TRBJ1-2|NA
CASSEFGVGYGYTF
TGTGCCAGCAGTGAATTCGGGGTGGGCTATGGCTACACCTTC
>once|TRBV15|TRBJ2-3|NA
CATSRDGGPSTDTQYF
TGTGCCACCAGCAGAGATGGAGGACCCAGCACAGATACGCAGTATTTT
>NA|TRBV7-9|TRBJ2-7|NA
CASSLAGDRYEQYF
TGTGCCAGCAGCTTGGCAGGGGATCGCTACGAGCAGTACTTC
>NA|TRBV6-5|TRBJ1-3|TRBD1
CASGTGAGNTIYF
TGTGCCAGCGGCACAGGGGCTGGAAACACCATATATTTT
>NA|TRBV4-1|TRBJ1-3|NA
CASSQEVAGQAGNTIYF
TGCGCCAGCAGCCAAGAGGTCGCAGGGCAAGCTGGAAACACCATATATTTT